One sample yielded the 5 T cell receptor beta chains listed below, sequenced in a study of cytomegalovirus exposure and HLA in healthy donors. PCR employed 60 Vbeta and 13 Jbeta primers. Assay: immunoSEQ multiplex PCR; the TCRdb copy retains only in-frame clones and omits some. The table lists over 150,000 clones, around 82% of them singletons. The specimen sequenced was PBMCs. These receptor sequences come from a middle-aged woman in good health and CMV-seropositive.

This clone was picked up a small number of times. The chain recombines TRBV13 with TRBJ1-1; D is ambiguous. Germline-derived CDR1 and CDR2 are PRHDT and FYEKMQ (reference sequence). Trimming removed 2 bases from V and 1 base from J, with 14 bases in between. This CDR3 has 16 amino acids. The CDR3 here is CASSLRGSTANTEAFF. In DNA, the CDR3 is TGTGCCAGCAGCTTACGGGGTTCGACCGCGAACACTGAAGCTTTCTTT.

This clone was seen a few times. This chain uses TRBV4-2 with TRBJ2-7, with 12 bases aligning to TRBD2. Germline loops: CDR1 LGHNA, CDR2 YNFKEQ. V trimming: 3 bases; J trimming: 2 bases; junction bases outside the gene matches: 2. The CDR3 contains 15 residues. The CDR3 DNA is TGTGCCAGCAGCCATTCTAGCGGGAGGGCCTACGAGCAGTACTTC. Its translation is CASSHSSGRAYEQYF.

The rearrangement joins TRBV29-1 to TRBJ2-5; TRBD1 might be the D (5 bases). Trimming cost V 3 bases and J 3 bases, with 14 bases left between them. The CDR3 has 14 residues. The germline gives CDR1 SQVTM, CDR2 ANQGSEA. CDR3 region: CSVDPWPGKETQYF. CDR3 DNA: TGCAGCGTTGACCCTTGGCCAGGGAAAGAGACCCAGTACTTC. Full variable domain (missing parts from reference TRBV29-1 and TRBJ2-5): SAVISQKPSRDICQRGTSLTIQCQVDSQVTMMFWYRQQPGQSLTLIATANQGSEATYESGFVIDKFPISRPNLTFSTLTVSNMSPEDSSIYLCSVDPWPGKETQYFGPGTRLLVL.

The V call is TRBV4-2, the J call TRBJ1-2, with 7 bases that match TRBD1. The V gene end was trimmed by 3 bases and the J gene end by 10 bases; junction bases not matched to a gene: 11. CDR1 and CDR2 from the germline V gene are LGHNA and YNFKEQ. The CDR3 is 14 amino acids. DNA for the CDR3: TGTGCCAGCAGCCATGAAGACAGGGCACTTGACTACACCTTC. This encodes CASSHEDRALDYTF.

The genes are TRBV18 and TRBJ2-1; 7 bases fit TRBD2. The V segment lost 4 bases and the J segment 3 bases; nucleotides outside the gene matches: 9. From germline, CDR1 is KGHSH and CDR2 LQKENI. This CDR3 spans 16 amino acids. The CDR3 DNA follows: TGTGCCAGCTCACACTGGGGGACTATTGTCTACAATGAGCAGTTCTTC. Protein: CASSHWGTIVYNEQFF.